This entry lists 8 T cell receptor beta chains sequenced from one sample in a study of follicular helper T cells after annual influenza vaccination. Some clones are missing from TCRdb's copy, which holds only in-frame ones; the method was immunoSEQ multiplex PCR. The data hold 27,000 or so clones, with about 82% observed a single time. Specified time point: 2014-2015 season, pre-vaccination. The sequencing here drew on CXCR5+ CD38- circulating T follicular helper cells from blood, taken on the day of influenza vaccination. The sample's subset: circulating Tfh, non-naive CD4+CXCR5+PD-1+ (ICOS+CD38+ or ICOS-CD38-). The receptors derive from an adult who received the influenza vaccine.

This chain connects TRBV7-3 to TRBJ1-1; D not certain. This CDR3 spans 13 amino acids. The V gene's germline CDR1 is SGHTA and CDR2 FQGTGA. V gave up 6 bases and J gave up 2 bases, with 10 bases separating them. CDR3 coding DNA: TGTGCCAGCAGTCCTAGGATCAACACTGAAGCTTTCTTT. Translated, it gives CASSPRINTEAFF.

This sequence joins TRBV9 and TRBJ2-5; 7 bases match TRBD2. The CDR3 runs 14 residues. V shed 0 bases and J 5 bases; nucleotides not matched to a gene: 4. The germline gives CDR1 SGDLS, CDR2 YYNGEE. CDR3 nucleotide sequence: TGTGCCAGCAGCGTAGGACGGGGAGGGGAGACCCAGTACTTC. Residues: CASSVGRGGETQYF.

The chain has TRBV19 and TRBJ2-6, with D perhaps matching TRBD2 (5 bases). The germline V gene encodes CDR1 LNHDA and CDR2 SQIVND (reference sequence). V lost 0 bases and J 12 bases, leaving 15 bases between the germline ends. This CDR3 region has 15 residues. CDR3 residues: CASSIDRGRRSVLTF. In DNA, the CDR3 is TGTGCCAGTAGTATAGATCGGGGTAGACGCAGCGTCCTGACTTTC.

The rearrangement links TRBV19 to TRBJ2-5; D is unclear. The CDR3 length is 15 residues. In germline, CDR1 is LNHDA, CDR2 SQIVND (reference sequence). V lost 4 bases to trimming and J lost 2 bases, with 14 bases between them. The CDR3, as DNA: TGTGCCAGTAGTAACCGTCGAGGAATACAAGAGACCCAGTACTTC. As protein: CASSNRRGIQETQYF.

This clone came up once. The chain recombines TRBV7-2 with TRBJ2-7; TRBD2 might be the D (6 bases). The CDR3 has 15 amino acids. V lost 5 bases and J lost 2, with 16 bases in between. Germline V gene sequence: CDR1 SGHTA, CDR2 FQGNSA. The CDR3 bases are TGTGCCAGCAGCGCCCGGGACTTACTAGCCTACGAGCAGTACTTC. It translates to CASSARDLLAYEQYF.

This clone was seen more than once but under ten times. V usage is TRBV30 and J usage is TRBJ2-5; 7 positions match TRBD2. Germline V CDR1 and CDR2: GTSNPN, SVGIG (reference sequence). This CDR3 region has 15 residues. The V segment lost 3 bases and the J segment 7 bases; nucleotides outside the gene matches: 14. CDR3 amino acids: CAWSAPGGGAGTQYF. As DNA, the CDR3 is TGTGCCTGGAGCGCTCCGGGAGGAGGGGCTGGGACCCAGTACTTC.

The rearrangement uses TRBV5-4 and TRBJ2-2, with 8 bases fitting TRBD1. Germline trimming cut 4 bases from V and 6 bases from J; bases unmatched to any gene: 8. The CDR3 runs 15 residues. Per the germline V gene, CDR1 is SGHNT and CDR2 is YYREEE (reference sequence). CDR3 DNA sequence: TGTGCCAGCAGCCTGAAGGACAGGGACTCCGGGGAGCTGTTTTTT. This sequence encodes CASSLKDRDSGELFF.

The J gene is TRBJ1-5, the V gene TRBV28; D possibly corresponds to TRBD1 (5 bases). In germline, CDR1 is MDHEN, CDR2 SYDVKM. Trimming took 5 bases from V and 4 from J, leaving 15 bases between them. The CDR3 is made up of 15 amino acids. The CDR3 bases are TGTGCCAGCAGTCCCATGGGGGGAGGGAATCAGCCCCAGCATTTT. It specifies CASSPMGGGNQPQHF.